The rows below give T cell receptor beta chains drawn from one sample of a study of blood T cell repertoires in COVID-19. Produced via immunoSEQ multiplex PCR; TCRdb's table is partial and in-frame only. Of about 48,000 clones in the sample, 65% to 90% were seen once. Input material: peripheral blood. The receptors here all came from a woman over 75 with COVID-19, enrolled during active disease. Both conserved end residues are part of each CDR3. The D gene is left open where the match is weak. The listing skips clone size in some rows; elsewhere it reads once, few, many or a size class.

CDR3nt,CDR3aa,v_gene,abundance,j_gene,d_gene,len
TGTGCCAGCAGTATCCGAAGGGGGCAGGTCTATGGCTACACCTTC,CASSIRRGQVYGYTF,TRBV2,-,TRBJ1-2,TRBD1,15
TGTGCCAGCAGCCTTTTGGGTGGGCAGAACACTGAAGCTTTCTTT,CASSLLGGQNTEAFF,TRBV6-5,few,TRBJ1-1,-,15
TGTGCCAGCAGTTACTCGAGAGGGGGCAGGGAGACCCAGTACTTC,CASSYSRGGRETQYF,TRBV6-5,-,TRBJ2-5,TRBD1,15
TGTGCCAGCAGGTCCGGGACAGCGAACACCGGGGAGCTGTTTTTT,CASRSGTANTGELFF,TRBV6-5,-,TRBJ2-2,TRBD1,15
TGTGCCAGCAGTTACTCGCCAGTGGCACAGAACTATGGCTACACCTTC,CASSYSPVAQNYGYTF,TRBV6-5,-,TRBJ1-2,-,16
TGTGCCACGCAGACCGACAGGGCGGGCGCCACTGAAGCTTTCTTT,CATQTDRAGATEAFF,TRBV24-1,-,TRBJ1-1,TRBD1,15
TGTGCCAGCAGTTTACCCGGGACAGCGAACACTGAAGCTTTCTTT,CASSLPGTANTEAFF,TRBV28,-,TRBJ1-1,TRBD1,15
TGCAGCGGGTCGCGGGGGAACACTGAAGCTTTCTTT,CSGSRGNTEAFF,TRBV29-1,-,TRBJ1-1,-,12
TGTGCCAGTAATCCGACAGGGGGCGGTTACGAGCAGTACTTC,CASNPTGGGYEQYF,TRBV19,-,TRBJ2-7,TRBD1,14
TGCGCCAGCACCCGAACAGAGAACACTGAAGCTTTCTTT,CASTRTENTEAFF,TRBV5-1,-,TRBJ1-1,-,13
TGTGCCAGCAGCCAAGGGGGGGGAGATACGCAGTATTTT,CASSQGGGDTQYF,TRBV4-2,-,TRBJ2-3,TRBD2,13
TGTGCCATCAGTGAGTCAGTGGGGGGGGCAATGAACACTGAAGCTTTCTTT,CAISESVGGAMNTEAFF,TRBV10-3,-,TRBJ1-1,-,17
TGTGCCAGCAGAGGGGACAGCCTAAGCGGCTACACCTTC,CASRGDSLSGYTF,TRBV2,-,TRBJ1-2,TRBD1,13
TGTGCCAGCACAGGGATAATGAACACTGAAGCTTTCTTT,CASTGIMNTEAFF,TRBV2,-,TRBJ1-1,-,13
TGCGCCAGCAGCACGGCTCCTTGGAGGGATACGCAGTATTTT,CASSTAPWRDTQYF,TRBV5-1,-,TRBJ2-3,-,14
TGTGCCAGCATCTCAGGGGTTCACGGGGAGCTGTTTTTT,CASISGVHGELFF,TRBV28,-,TRBJ2-2,-,13
TGTGCCAGCAGCGCGACCGTACTAGATGCCGGGGAGCTGTTTTTT,CASSATVLDAGELFF,TRBV9,-,TRBJ2-2,-,15
TGTGCCAGCAGCTTAGACAGGAATGAAGCTTTCTTT,CASSLDRNEAFF,TRBV13,-,TRBJ1-1,-,12
TGCAGCGTTCAGGTTCAGTTCGAGCAGTACTTC,CSVQVQFEQYF,TRBV29-1,-,TRBJ2-7,-,11
TGCGCCAGCAGCTGGACAGTCCAAGAGACCCAGTACTTC,CASSWTVQETQYF,TRBV5-1,-,TRBJ2-5,-,13
TGTGCCAGCAGCTCCCGGTTGGGGACAGGGCGAACCGGGGAGCTGTTTTTT,CASSSRLGTGRTGELFF,TRBV7-2,-,TRBJ2-2,TRBD1,17
TGTGCCAGCAGCCACGTAGCGGGGGTCTCCAAAAACATTCAGTACTTC,CASSHVAGVSKNIQYF,TRBV3-1/TRBV3-2,-,TRBJ2-4,TRBD2,16
TGTGCCAGCAGACCCAGGGCCCGGGCAGGGGGTAATGAGCAGTTCTTC,CASRPRARAGGNEQFF,TRBV2,-,TRBJ2-1,TRBD1,16
TGTGCCAGTAGTATCAGGAGACCTCAGGGTGGCTACACCTTC,CASSIRRPQGGYTF,TRBV19,-,TRBJ1-2,-,14
TGTGCCAGTAGCCAACTAGCGGGTGGTTACAATGAGCAGTTCTTC,CASSQLAGGYNEQFF,TRBV19,-,TRBJ2-1,TRBD2,15
TGTGCCATCAGGGCCACTGGCGGGAGCGTCTACGAGCAGTACTTC,CAIRATGGSVYEQYF,TRBV10-3,once,TRBJ2-7,TRBD2,15
TGTGCCAGCAGTTACTCGAAAATGGGGGGGGAAAACATTCAGTACTTC,CASSYSKMGGENIQYF,TRBV6-6,-,TRBJ2-4,TRBD2,16
TGTGCCAGCAGCCCCGACAGGGGTTACGAGCAGTACTTC,CASSPDRGYEQYF,TRBV28,-,TRBJ2-7,TRBD1,13
TGTGCCAGCAGCCAGGCCGGGAGTAACTATGGCTACACCTTC,CASSQAGSNYGYTF,TRBV4-2,-,TRBJ1-2,-,14
TGTGCCAGCAGTGAAGCTACGACAGGGAAGGGGGGCATTCAGTACTTC,CASSEATTGKGGIQYF,TRBV6-1,-,TRBJ2-4,-,16
TGCGCCAGCAGCCCCGGGGGGGGCACAGATACGCAGTATTTT,CASSPGGGTDTQYF,TRBV5-1,-,TRBJ2-3,TRBD2,14
TGTGCCAGCAGCCCGCCGGGCGGGGGTCAAGGCACTGAAGCTTTCTTT,CASSPPGGGQGTEAFF,TRBV7-2,-,TRBJ1-1,-,16
TGTGCCAGCAGACCTAACTCTGGGGCCAACGTCCTGACTTTC,CASRPNSGANVLTF,TRBV6-5,-,TRBJ2-6,-,14
TGTGCCAGCAGTGATGCGGGGGGCAGTGGGGCCAACGTCCTGACTTTC,CASSDAGGSGANVLTF,TRBV25-1,-,TRBJ2-6,TRBD2,16
TGTGCCAGTAGTCCCACCGGGACACGGCAGACCCAGTACTTC,CASSPTGTRQTQYF,TRBV19,-,TRBJ2-5,-,14
TGCAGCGTTGCGGACGGTCAAGGGGGTTTGGATACGCAGTATTTT,CSVADGQGGLDTQYF,TRBV29-1,-,TRBJ2-3,-,15
TGCGCCAGCAGCTTGCTTGACAGGGTGAACACTGAAGCTTTCTTT,CASSLLDRVNTEAFF,TRBV5-1,-,TRBJ1-1,TRBD1,15
TGCGCCAGCAGCTTGGGTTCGAGCGGGGGGCCGAAAACAGATACGCAGTATTTT,CASSLGSSGGPKTDTQYF,TRBV5-1,-,TRBJ2-3,TRBD2,18
TGCGCCAGCAGCCCCGCCGCTAGCACCACCGGTGGGAATGAGCAGTTCTTC,CASSPAASTTGGNEQFF,TRBV4-1,few,TRBJ2-1,-,17
TGTGCTAGCAGCTTAGGGAGCTCTAGCACAGATACGCAGTATTTT,CASSLGSSSTDTQYF,TRBV7-7,-,TRBJ2-3,-,15
TGTGCCAGCAGTTTGTCGGGGACTATCATTCCCGAGCAGTACTTC,CASSLSGTIIPEQYF,TRBV28,-,TRBJ2-7,TRBD2,15
TGCGCCAGCAGCTTGGCAGGGAACACCGGGGAGCTGTTTTTT,CASSLAGNTGELFF,TRBV5-1,once,TRBJ2-2,-,14
TGTGCCAGCACTGTCAGGACAGGGTCTGGCTACACCTTC,CASTVRTGSGYTF,TRBV2,-,TRBJ1-2,TRBD1,13
TGTGCCAGCAGGGGGGACAGGGGAAGCAATCAGCCCCAGCATTTT,CASRGDRGSNQPQHF,TRBV2,-,TRBJ1-5,TRBD1,15
TGTGCCAGCAGCTTAGCCCAACAGGGAGTCGGCTATGGCTACACCTTC,CASSLAQQGVGYGYTF,TRBV7-8,-,TRBJ1-2,-,16
TGTGCCAGCAGCTTAGTTAGCGGGGCGACAGATACGCAGTATTTT,CASSLVSGATDTQYF,TRBV7-2,-,TRBJ2-3,TRBD2,15